This entry concerns a single T cell receptor (beta chain). This clone's antigen is unknown. No much larger clonotype is one base removed from it; base qualities were not supplied. The data stem from a study of T cell responses to AZD1222 COVID-19 vaccine listed by TCRdb under 2021. Some background on the complete study: AZD1222 recipients given second doses at about 4 weeks or at about 12 weeks were pooled, since spike-specific TCR depth and breadth were not found to differ between the two schedules. A total of approximately 240 trial participants underwent TCR sequencing, of whom about 200 had received two doses of AZD1222 and about 26 had received two doses of the MenACWY control vaccine. Trial participants were enrolled by age into subgroups of 18-55, 56-69 and 70-plus years, and around 140, 26 and 57 TCR-sequenced participants, respectively, were included in these subgroups. What the work shows at the level of the full study, not this receptor alone: Nearly half of unique spike-specific TCRs reportedly recognized epitopes outside regions mutated in the B.1.351 and B.1.1.7 variants. Conclusions about previously exposed vaccinees are limited, since just 5 to 7 AZD1222 recipients were seropositive for SARS-CoV-2 at baseline. After two AZD1222 doses, spike-specific TCR breadth and depth were significantly higher than at day 0 and than in MenACWY recipients. Most participants were white British and females outnumbered males, and the authors suggested that clonal diversity may have been underestimated. The 56-69-year group was small, and its depth increase did not reach significance, likely because of low power. The vaccine-associated CD4 TCRs covered the entire spike protein, and the dominant responses fell in regions 160-218 and 743-854. Because no day 14 peak-response samples were available, repertoires were characterized only after the peak T cell response.

The CDR3 regions of human TCRbeta chains were analyzed by immunosequencing. In the source study's methods: Repertoire TCRs were matched against a reference library of SARS-CoV-2-specific TCRs generated with the MIRA antigen-specificity platform. Breadth was defined as the fraction of unique TCRs that were SARS-CoV-2-associated, and depth was defined as the fraction of total T cells that were SARS-CoV-2-associated. Using the MIRA data, every spike-specific TCR was mapped to the spike region that the TCR reacted to and assigned to either a CD4 or a CD8 class. Log10-transformed breadth and depth values were compared by one-way ANOVA with Sidak's multiple comparisons tests. Imported from immuneACCESS, the table was reduced by TCRdb to in-frame sequences with V and J called. These copies leave out some clones; in studies compared against another copy, an unresolved V gene accounts for under half, and the cause of the remainder is not known. The DNA gave D and trimming, while V, J and clone size come from that table. This sample holds 95,000 to 150,000 clones; over 80% were observed only once. The biggest ten clones account for 14% to 15% of the sample.

V and J lose 0 bases and 4 bases, and a span of 12 bases separates them. As encoded in the germline V gene, CDR1 is MGHRA while CDR2 is YSYEKL. The CDR3 sequence holds 15 residues, the cysteine and phenylalanine included. Only the CDR3 region is kept as DNA, spanning 45 bases read in frame from base 1. Explained via the paper, the time point label denotes: baseline before first vaccination. Samples from vaccinated people were obtained from the UK trials COV001 and COV002, which included a single-blind randomized controlled phase 2/3 trial of AZD1222 (ChAdOx1 nCoV-19) in healthy adults. For TCRbeta chain sequencing, PBMC samples were collected from trial participants at day 0 and at day 28 after the second dose.

The sample here was peripheral blood, taken on day 0 of AZD1222 vaccination. The chain links TRBV4-1 with TRBJ1-2; TRBD1 could be the D gene, as 5 bases match. This TCR came from an adult in good health. The nucleotide sequence is given as TGCGCCAGCAGCCAAGACCCGGGGGTCGGCTATGGCTACACCTTC. Protein translation: CASSQDPGVGYGYTF.